One sample yielded the 29 T cell receptor beta chains listed below, sequenced in a study of high-grade serous ovarian cancer treatment subgroups. Tumor samples were obtained before definitive surgery or chemotherapy. Profiled with immunoSEQ multiplex PCR; TCRdb holds only in-frame clones, not every one. Of 30,000 to 40,000 clones in the sample, 79% were seen once. The sequencing input was tumor tissue. These receptors were obtained from a human donor with high-grade serous ovarian cancer.

The V call is TRBV6-5, the J call TRBJ2-7; tentative D call: TRBD1 (5 bases). Per germline, CDR1 MNHEY and CDR2 SVGAGI. The CDR3 consists of 13 residues. The germline V and J ends were trimmed by 6 bases and 2 bases, with 11 bases remaining between them. For the CDR3, the DNA is TGTGCCAGCAGGCGACAGCGTACCTACGAGCAGTACTTC. Encoded protein: CASRRQRTYEQYF.

V is TRBV5-5 and J is TRBJ1-2; TRBD1 is a possible D gene (5 bases). V was pared by 3 bases and J by 6 bases, with 12 bases between. This CDR3 comprises 13 residues. The germline gives CDR1 SGHKS, CDR2 YYEKEE (reference sequence). In nucleotides, the CDR3 is TGTGCCAGCAGCTCCGGGACGACGGATGGCTACACCTTC. It encodes CASSSGTTDGYTF.

The chain has TRBV7-8 and TRBJ1-2; D is uncertain. In germline, CDR1 is SGHVS, CDR2 FQNEAQ. The CDR3 spans 14 residues. Trimming shortened V by 2 bases and J by 7 bases, and 14 bases separated the two germline ends. CDR3 in DNA: TGTGCCAGCAGCTTACCGCCCGGCTCTGGTGGCTACACCTTC. Translation gives CASSLPPGSGGYTF.

The CDR3 region is CASIPRGSRDYNEQFF. The CDR3 coding sequence is TGTGCCAGCATCCCGAGGGGCTCGCGGGATTACAATGAGCAGTTCTTC. This chain connects TRBV27 to TRBJ2-1; D might be TRBD2 (6 bases). This CDR3 has 16 amino acids. The germline CDR1 and CDR2 sequences are MNHEY and SMNVEV (reference sequence). Trimming removed 7 bases at V and 4 bases at J, with 20 bases between.

The chain recombines TRBV7-2 with TRBJ1-4, with no clear D. Trimming took off 5 bases at V and 4 bases at J, with 17 bases between the two ends. Germline CDR1 reads SGHTA; CDR2 reads FQGNSA. The CDR3 is 16 amino acids. This chain's CDR3 is CASSPQRRDYNEKLFF. CDR3 DNA sequence: TGTGCCAGCAGCCCCCAACGGAGGGATTATAATGAAAAACTGTTTTTT. Full variable domain (missing parts from reference TRBV7-2 and TRBJ1-4): GAGVSQSPSNKVTEKGKDVELRCDPISGHTALYWYRQSLGQGLEFLIYFQGNSAPDKSGLPSDRFSAERTGGSVSTLTIQRTQQEDSAVYLCASSPQRRDYNEKLFFGSGTQLSVL.

The genes are TRBV4-1 and TRBJ2-7; 11 nucleotides match TRBD2. The CDR3 spans 14 residues. Per the germline V gene, CDR1 is MGHRA and CDR2 is YSYEKL. The trim removed 5 bases at V and 3 bases at J, leaving 3 bases unmatched. The CDR3 DNA is TGCGCCAGCAGCGTACTAGCGGGAGTCTACGAGCAGTACTTC. Translation gives CASSVLAGVYEQYF.

CDR3 loop: CASSLGRAGYTF. The CDR3 DNA reads as TGTGCCAGCAGCTTAGGCCGCGCCGGCTACACCTTC. The chain is built from TRBV2 and TRBJ1-2; no reliable D call. The V gene lost 6 bases and the J gene lost 8 bases, with 13 bases spanning the gap. There are 12 residues in the CDR3. Per germline, CDR1 SNHLY and CDR2 FYNNEI.

The V call is TRBV5-1, the J call TRBJ2-1; the D gene is possibly TRBD1 (6 bases). CDR1 and CDR2 (germline): SGHRS, YFSETQ. The CDR3 has 13 amino acids. V was pared by 7 bases and J by 9 bases, with 17 bases between. CDR3 in DNA: TGCGCCAGCGGGGGCAGGGGAGAGGGTGAGCAGTTCTTC. Amino acid sequence: CASGGRGEGEQFF.

The chain is built from TRBV7-3 and TRBJ2-3; D remains unclear. Germline-derived CDR1 and CDR2 are SGHTA and FQGTGA. This CDR3 is built from 12 residues. The V end lost 4 bases, the J end lost 0 bases, and 2 bases lay between the germline ends. In DNA, the CDR3 is TGTGCCAGCAGCTCTAGCACAGATACGCAGTATTTT. Amino acid sequence: CASSSSTDTQYF.

V and J are TRBV29-1 and TRBJ1-1; 8 bases align to TRBD1. There are 12 residues in the CDR3. The V gene's germline CDR1 is SQVTM and CDR2 ANQGSEA. V lost 8 bases, J lost 1 base, and 3 bases stayed unmatched. CDR3 amino acids: CSIDRGNTEAFF. DNA of the CDR3: TGCAGCATAGACAGGGGGAACACTGAAGCTTTCTTT.

V usage is TRBV27 and J usage is TRBJ2-2; D not certain. Per germline, CDR1 MNHEY and CDR2 SMNVEV (reference sequence). This CDR3 has 11 residues. V was clipped by 3 bases and J by 7 bases, with 3 bases between them. The CDR3 DNA reads TGTGCCAGCAGTTTTGGCGGGGAGCTGTTTTTT. Its protein product is CASSFGGELFF.

Only a few counts were recorded for this clone. This rearrangement joins TRBV6-5 to TRBJ2-7; D possibly corresponds to TRBD2 (6 bases). Germline V lookup: CDR1 MNHEY, CDR2 SVGAGI. Between the trimmed V and J ends, which lost 7 bases and 2 bases, there was a span of 12 bases. The CDR3 is 13 amino acids. This CDR3 is CASMGGNAYEQYF. Here the CDR3 DNA reads TGTGCCAGCATGGGCGGGAACGCCTACGAGCAGTACTTC.

The V gene is TRBV7-9, the J gene TRBJ2-2, with no clear D. Germline V lookup: CDR1 SEHNR, CDR2 FQNEAQ (reference sequence). The CDR3 is made up of 16 amino acids. The V gene lost 1 base and the J gene lost 6 bases, with 15 bases spanning the gap. This CDR3 reads CASSLVASVWAGELFF. In DNA form, the CDR3 reads TGTGCCAGCAGCTTAGTGGCGTCAGTATGGGCCGGGGAGCTGTTTTTT.

The gene calls are TRBV11-2 and TRBJ1-4, with D uncertain. Deletions cut 4 bases from V and 0 bases from J, with 6 bases between. The CDR3 length is 14 residues. The V gene's germline CDR1 is SGHAT and CDR2 FQNNGV. This CDR3 is CASSYSATNEKLFF. Written as DNA, the CDR3 is TGTGCCAGCAGCTACAGTGCAACTAATGAAAAACTGTTTTTT.

The chain has TRBV28 and TRBJ2-3; 7 nucleotides match TRBD1. Trimming at V came to 5 bases and at J to 2 bases, leaving 16 bases not matched to a gene. Germline V CDR1 and CDR2: MDHEN, SYDVKM. The CDR3 contains 18 residues. The CDR3 DNA reads TGTGCCAGCAGTCCAAGGGGGCGCACCGCACTGGACACAGATACGCAGTATTTT. Translating gives CASSPRGRTALDTDTQYF.

This chain uses TRBV6-1 with TRBJ2-1; TRBD2 aligns across 8 bases. Germline V gene data show CDR1 as MNHNS and CDR2 as SASEGT. The CDR3 has 14 amino acids. With 1 base clipped from V and 7 bases from J, the junction kept 3 bases outside the gene matches. The CDR3 protein is CASSEGTSRNEQFF. The CDR3 DNA reads as TGTGCCAGCAGTGAAGGGACTAGCCGGAATGAGCAGTTCTTC.

V is TRBV10-1 and J is TRBJ2-7; D might be TRBD1 (6 bases). V gave up 5 bases and J gave up 2 bases, with 19 bases separating them. The germline gives CDR1 WNHNN, CDR2 SYGVQD (reference sequence). The CDR3 length is 16 residues. The DNA of the CDR3 is TGCGCCAGCAGTTTTCTTCTCGGGACACCACCCTACGAGCAGTACTTC. Its protein product is CASSFLLGTPPYEQYF.

This rearrangement joins TRBV6-1 to TRBJ1-1; D is uncertain. CDR3 length equals 14 residues. Germline V CDR1 and CDR2: MNHNS, SASEGT. V was trimmed by 3 bases and J by 4 bases, leaving 12 bases between them. The DNA of the CDR3 is TGTGCCAGCAGTGACAAGGAGACGGGCACTGAAGCTTTCTTT. It is translated as CASSDKETGTEAFF.

The genes are TRBV4-3 and TRBJ2-7; TRBD1 might be the D (6 bases). Germline V CDR1 and CDR2: LGHNA, YSLEER. The CDR3 is made up of 17 amino acids. The V gene lost 0 bases and the J gene lost 0 bases, with 15 bases spanning the gap. The CDR3 bases are TGCGCCAGCAGCCAAGATCGAGGAGACAGGAGCTCCTACGAGCAGTACTTC. It is translated as CASSQDRGDRSSYEQYF.

With respect to this clone: The sample carries other DNA sequences with the same CDR3. This sequence joins TRBV2 and TRBJ2-7; TRBD1 matches at 10 bases. V lost 1 base and J lost 1; bases outside the gene matches: 1. Germline values: CDR1 SNHLY, CDR2 FYNNEI. The CDR3 runs 15 residues. The CDR3 DNA reads as TGTGCCAGCAGTGAAGGGACAGGGGGGTCCTACGAGCAGTACTTC. Encoded protein: CASSEGTGGSYEQYF.

J is TRBJ1-1 and V is TRBV27; D is possibly TRBD1 (6 bases). The V and J ends lost 9 bases and 2 bases respectively, with 16 bases between them. Germline-derived CDR1 and CDR2 are MNHEY and SMNVEV (reference sequence). This CDR3 comprises 14 residues. DNA of the CDR3: TGTGCCAGTATGGGGGGGGCCTTCAACACTGAAGCTTTCTTT. Translating it yields CASMGGAFNTEAFF.

V and J are TRBV5-1 and TRBJ2-7; tentatively, D is TRBD1 (6 bases). CDR3 size: 16 residues. Per the germline V gene, CDR1 is SGHRS and CDR2 is YFSETQ. Trimming stripped 1 base from V and 3 bases from J, with 17 bases between. The DNA for the CDR3 is TGCGCCAGCAGCTTGAAGACAGGAGCTAATTTCTACGAGCAGTACTTC. Its translation: CASSLKTGANFYEQYF.

The gene calls are TRBV5-1 and TRBJ2-7; D may be TRBD2 (5 bases). From germline, CDR1 is SGHRS and CDR2 YFSETQ. This CDR3 spans 16 amino acids. Trimming stripped 1 base from V and 6 bases from J, with 20 bases between. The CDR3 protein is CASSLSGSPMGSEQYF. CDR3 DNA: TGCGCCAGCAGCTTGTCGGGGAGTCCAATGGGAAGCGAGCAGTACTTC.

This clone has more than one count but fewer than ten. The V call is TRBV4-3, the J call TRBJ1-1; unclear D gene. The CDR3 runs 14 residues. V was pared by 0 bases and J by 11 bases, with 16 bases between. CDR1 is LGHNA and CDR2 is YSLEER in the germline V gene. The CDR3, as DNA: TGCGCCAGCAGCCAAGATCGAGTGGGTGTTAGGGCTTTCTTT. This codes for CASSQDRVGVRAFF.

The rearrangement joins TRBV19 to TRBJ2-2; tentative D call: TRBD1 (5 bases). Trimming left V 5 bases short and J 4 bases short, with 14 bases between. The CDR3 runs to 15 residues. Germline CDR1 is LNHDA and CDR2 is SQIVND (reference sequence). This CDR3 reads CASSPWGRATGELFF. CDR3 nucleotides: TGTGCCAGTAGTCCGTGGGGCCGCGCCACCGGGGAGCTGTTTTTT.

The V call is TRBV27, the J call TRBJ2-5; TRBD2 matches at 7 bases. CDR1 and CDR2 from the germline V gene are MNHEY and SMNVEV (reference sequence). The V gene end was trimmed by 6 bases and the J gene end by 0 bases; junction bases not matched to a gene: 7. The CDR3 extends over 15 amino acids. Here the CDR3 DNA reads TGTGCCAGCAGCTTCAAGGGAGGGTACCAAGAGACCCAGTACTTC. Its translation is CASSFKGGYQETQYF.

This clone was picked up a small number of times. The chain combines TRBV4-2 with TRBJ2-2; D unresolved. Per the germline V gene, CDR1 is LGHNA and CDR2 is YNFKEQ. Trimming cost V 1 base and J 2 bases, with 8 bases left between them. The CDR3 is 15 amino acids. The CDR3 loop is CASSQGTLNTGELFF. The CDR3 DNA is TGTGCCAGCAGCCAAGGGACCCTTAACACCGGGGAGCTGTTTTTT.

J is TRBJ2-2 and V is TRBV6-6; D is uncertain. The V end lost 8 bases, the J end lost 3 bases, and 4 bases lay between the germline ends. The germline CDR1 and CDR2 sequences are MNHNY and SVGAGI (reference sequence). The CDR3 length is 11 residues. This CDR3 reads CASGHTGELFF. For the CDR3, the DNA is TGTGCCAGCGGTCACACCGGGGAGCTGTTTTTT.

The chain recombines TRBV19 with TRBJ2-1, with D perhaps TRBD1 (5 bases). The V gene lost 3 bases and the J gene lost 8 bases, with 17 bases spanning the gap. This CDR3 region has 15 residues. Germline-derived CDR1 and CDR2 are LNHDA and SQIVND (reference sequence). The CDR3 sequence: CASSMLGQGGDEQFF. In DNA form, the CDR3 reads TGTGCCAGTAGTATGTTAGGGCAGGGCGGCGATGAGCAGTTCTTC.